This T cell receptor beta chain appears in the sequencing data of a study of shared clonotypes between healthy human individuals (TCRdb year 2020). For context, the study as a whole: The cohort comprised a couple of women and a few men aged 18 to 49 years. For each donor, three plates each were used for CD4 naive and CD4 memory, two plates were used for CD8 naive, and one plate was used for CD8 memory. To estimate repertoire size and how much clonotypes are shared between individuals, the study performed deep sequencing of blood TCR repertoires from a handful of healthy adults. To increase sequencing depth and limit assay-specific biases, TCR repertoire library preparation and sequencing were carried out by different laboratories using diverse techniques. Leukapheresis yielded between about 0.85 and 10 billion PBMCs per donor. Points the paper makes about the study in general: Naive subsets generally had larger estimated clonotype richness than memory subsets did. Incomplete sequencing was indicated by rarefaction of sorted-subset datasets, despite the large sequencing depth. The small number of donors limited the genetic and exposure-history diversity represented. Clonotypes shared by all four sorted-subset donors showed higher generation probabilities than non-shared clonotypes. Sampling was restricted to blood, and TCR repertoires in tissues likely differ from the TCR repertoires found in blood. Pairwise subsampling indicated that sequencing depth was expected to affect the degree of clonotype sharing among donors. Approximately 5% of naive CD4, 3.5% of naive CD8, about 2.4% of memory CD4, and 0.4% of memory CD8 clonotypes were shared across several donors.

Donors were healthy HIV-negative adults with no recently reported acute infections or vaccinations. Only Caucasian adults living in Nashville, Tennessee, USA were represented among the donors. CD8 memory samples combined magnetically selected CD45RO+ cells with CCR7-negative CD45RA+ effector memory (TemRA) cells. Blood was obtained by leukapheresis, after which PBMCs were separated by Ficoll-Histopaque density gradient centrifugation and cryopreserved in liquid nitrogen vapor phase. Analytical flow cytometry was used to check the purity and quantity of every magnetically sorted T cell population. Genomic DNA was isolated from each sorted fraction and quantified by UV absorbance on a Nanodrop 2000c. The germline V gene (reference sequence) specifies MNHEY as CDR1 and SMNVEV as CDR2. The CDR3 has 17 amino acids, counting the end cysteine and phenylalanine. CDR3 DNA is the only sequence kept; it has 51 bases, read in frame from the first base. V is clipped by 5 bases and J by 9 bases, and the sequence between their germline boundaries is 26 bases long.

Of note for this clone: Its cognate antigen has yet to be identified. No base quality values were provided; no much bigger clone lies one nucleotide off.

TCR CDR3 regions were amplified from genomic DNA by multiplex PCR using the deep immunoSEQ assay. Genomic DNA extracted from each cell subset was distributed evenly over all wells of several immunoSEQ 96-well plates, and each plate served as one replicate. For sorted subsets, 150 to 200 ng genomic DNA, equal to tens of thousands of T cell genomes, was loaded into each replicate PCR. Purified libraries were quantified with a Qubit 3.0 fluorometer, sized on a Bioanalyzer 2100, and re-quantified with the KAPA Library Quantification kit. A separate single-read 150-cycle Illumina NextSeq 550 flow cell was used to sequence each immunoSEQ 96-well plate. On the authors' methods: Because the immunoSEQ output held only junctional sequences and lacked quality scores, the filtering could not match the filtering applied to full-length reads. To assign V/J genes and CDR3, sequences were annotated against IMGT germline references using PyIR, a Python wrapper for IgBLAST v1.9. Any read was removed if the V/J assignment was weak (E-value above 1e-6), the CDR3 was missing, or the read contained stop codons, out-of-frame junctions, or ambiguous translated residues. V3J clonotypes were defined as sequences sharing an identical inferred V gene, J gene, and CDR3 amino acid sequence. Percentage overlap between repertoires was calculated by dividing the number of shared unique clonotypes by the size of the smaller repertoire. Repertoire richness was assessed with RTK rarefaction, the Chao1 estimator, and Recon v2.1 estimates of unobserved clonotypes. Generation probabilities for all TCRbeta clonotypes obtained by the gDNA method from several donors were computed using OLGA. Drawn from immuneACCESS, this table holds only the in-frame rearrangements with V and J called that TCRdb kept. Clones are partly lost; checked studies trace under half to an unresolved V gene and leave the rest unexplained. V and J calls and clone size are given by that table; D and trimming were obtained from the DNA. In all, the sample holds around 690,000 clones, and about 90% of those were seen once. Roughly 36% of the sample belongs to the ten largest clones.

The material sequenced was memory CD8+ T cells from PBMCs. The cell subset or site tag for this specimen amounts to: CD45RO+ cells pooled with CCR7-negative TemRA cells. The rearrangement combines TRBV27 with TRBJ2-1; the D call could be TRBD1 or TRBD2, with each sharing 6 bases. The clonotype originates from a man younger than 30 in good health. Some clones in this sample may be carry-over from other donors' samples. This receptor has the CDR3 CASSHGNVAGGPLEQFF. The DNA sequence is TGTGCCAGCAGTCACGGTAACGTGGCTGGGGGGCCCCTTGAGCAGTTCTTC.